This TCR beta chain stems from a study of metastatic and nonmetastatic thyroid tumors. General study points: A significant increase in TCR beta diversity was reportedly seen in malignant thyroid tumors relative to benign nodules, in blood and tumor.

Patients underwent thyroid surgery, and none had received any treatment before it. Source study methods: The authors used CDR3 differences across clinicopathological groups to build a distant-metastasis classifier for papillary thyroid cancer. MiXCR was used by TCRdb to re-call the PCR reads. The V and J calls come from TCRdb's annotation, not from the publication. The table has fewer than 35,000 clones, approximately 15% seen once. Ten or more counts support this clone. The antigen remains undetermined. The ends were cut back, 3 bases at V and 6 bases at J, with 22 bases in the middle. Germline lookup yields CDR1 SGHDT and CDR2 YYEEEE. The length of the CDR3 is 17 residues.

This clonotype was obtained from a male donor with papillary thyroid cancer or a benign thyroid nodule (not recorded which). Some clones in this sample may be carry-over from other donors' samples. The V gene is TRBV5-6, the J gene TRBJ2-1; maybe TRBD2 (9 bases). The source material was blood. The CDR3 DNA reads TGTGCCAGCAGCTCCGTTGGGGCTAGCGGGACAGGCAATGAGCAGTTCTTC. Protein sequence: CASSSVGASGTGNEQFF.